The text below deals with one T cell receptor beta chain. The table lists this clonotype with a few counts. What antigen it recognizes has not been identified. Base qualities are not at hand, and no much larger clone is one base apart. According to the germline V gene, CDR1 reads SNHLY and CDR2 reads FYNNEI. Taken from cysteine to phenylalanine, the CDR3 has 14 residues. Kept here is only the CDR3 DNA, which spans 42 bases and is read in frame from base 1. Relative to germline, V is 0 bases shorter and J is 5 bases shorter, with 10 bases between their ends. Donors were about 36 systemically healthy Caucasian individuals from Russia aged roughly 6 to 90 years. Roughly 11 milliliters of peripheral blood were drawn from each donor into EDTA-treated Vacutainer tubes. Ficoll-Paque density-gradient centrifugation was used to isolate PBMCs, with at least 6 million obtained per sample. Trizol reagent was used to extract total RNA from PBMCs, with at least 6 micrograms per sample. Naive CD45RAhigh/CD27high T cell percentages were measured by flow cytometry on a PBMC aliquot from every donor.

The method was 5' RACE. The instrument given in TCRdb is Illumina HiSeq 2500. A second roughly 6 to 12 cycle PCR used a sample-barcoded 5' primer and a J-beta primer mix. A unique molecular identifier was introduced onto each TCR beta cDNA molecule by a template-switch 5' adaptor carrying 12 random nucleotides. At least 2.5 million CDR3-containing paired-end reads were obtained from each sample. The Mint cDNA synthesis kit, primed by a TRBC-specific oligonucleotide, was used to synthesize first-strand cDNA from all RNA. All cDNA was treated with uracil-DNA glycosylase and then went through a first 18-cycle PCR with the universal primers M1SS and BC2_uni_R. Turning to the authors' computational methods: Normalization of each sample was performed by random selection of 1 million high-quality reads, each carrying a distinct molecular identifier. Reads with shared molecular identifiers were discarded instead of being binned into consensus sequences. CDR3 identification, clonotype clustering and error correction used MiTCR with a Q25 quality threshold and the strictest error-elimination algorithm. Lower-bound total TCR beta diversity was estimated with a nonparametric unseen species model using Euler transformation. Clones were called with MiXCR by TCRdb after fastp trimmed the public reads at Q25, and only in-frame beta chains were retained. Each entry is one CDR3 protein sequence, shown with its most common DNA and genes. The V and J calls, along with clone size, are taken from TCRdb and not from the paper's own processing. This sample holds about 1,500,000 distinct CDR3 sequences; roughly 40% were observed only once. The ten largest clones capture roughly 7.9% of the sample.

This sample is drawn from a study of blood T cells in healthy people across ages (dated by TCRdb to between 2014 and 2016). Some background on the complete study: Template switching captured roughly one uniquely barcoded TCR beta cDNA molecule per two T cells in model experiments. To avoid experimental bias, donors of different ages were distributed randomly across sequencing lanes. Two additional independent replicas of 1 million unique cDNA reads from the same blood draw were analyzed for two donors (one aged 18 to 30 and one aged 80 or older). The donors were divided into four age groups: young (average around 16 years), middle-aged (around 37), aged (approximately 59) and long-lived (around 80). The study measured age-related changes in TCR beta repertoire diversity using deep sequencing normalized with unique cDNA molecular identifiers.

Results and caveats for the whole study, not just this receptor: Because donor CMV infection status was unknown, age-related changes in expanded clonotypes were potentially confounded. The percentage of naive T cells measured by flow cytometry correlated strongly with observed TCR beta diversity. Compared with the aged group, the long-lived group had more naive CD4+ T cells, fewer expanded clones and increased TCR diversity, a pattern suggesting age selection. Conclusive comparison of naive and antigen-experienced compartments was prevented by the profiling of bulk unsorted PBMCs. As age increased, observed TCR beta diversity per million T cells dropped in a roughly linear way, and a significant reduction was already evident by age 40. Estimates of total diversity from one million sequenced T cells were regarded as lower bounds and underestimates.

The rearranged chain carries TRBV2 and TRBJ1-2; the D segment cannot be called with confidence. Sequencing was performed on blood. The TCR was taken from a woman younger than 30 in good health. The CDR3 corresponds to CASSEALVQYGYTF. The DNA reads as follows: TGTGCCAGCAGTGAAGCTCTGGTACAGTATGGCTACACCTTC.